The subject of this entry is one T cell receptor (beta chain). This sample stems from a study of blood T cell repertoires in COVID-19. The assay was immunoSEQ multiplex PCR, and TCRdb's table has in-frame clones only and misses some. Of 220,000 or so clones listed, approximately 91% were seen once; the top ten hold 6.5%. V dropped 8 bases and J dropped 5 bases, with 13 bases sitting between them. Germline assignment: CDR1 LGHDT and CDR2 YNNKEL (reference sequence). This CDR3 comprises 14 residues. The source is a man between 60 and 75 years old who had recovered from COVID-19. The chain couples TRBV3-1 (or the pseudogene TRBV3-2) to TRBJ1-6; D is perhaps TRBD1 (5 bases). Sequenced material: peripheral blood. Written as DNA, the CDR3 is TGTGCCAGCCAGGGCACAGTCAATAATTCACCCCTCCACTTT. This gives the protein CASQGTVNNSPLHF.